This T cell receptor (beta chain) was recovered during a study of T cells after posttransplantation cyclophosphamide. This clone has at least ten counts. Its antigen is unidentified. General study findings and limits: Donor-recipient repertoire similarity was low at 1-2 months, rising over year one. Blood and skin or GI T cell repertoires showed limited TRB overlap.

The related graft donor's blood sample was taken on the day of bone marrow donation. Here immunoSEQ multiplex PCR was the method, and the copy in TCRdb shows in-frame clones only, minus some. The data show about 30,000 clones, with none appearing a single time. Sequencing used PBMCs. The receptor was derived from a woman aged 60 to 75 in good health, CMV-negative, and a related stem cell transplant donor.

The CDR3 spells CASSQDLVYEQYF. The DNA for the CDR3 is TGTGCCAGCAGCCAAGATCTTGTTTACGAGCAGTACTTC. The chain is built from TRBV4-2 and TRBJ2-7; D is undetermined. V was clipped by 0 bases and J by 4 bases, with 7 bases between them. This CDR3 comprises 13 residues. Per germline, CDR1 LGHNA and CDR2 YNFKEQ.